This TCR beta chain was obtained from a study of blood T cell repertoires in COVID-19. About the research overall: Researchers got acute and convalescent COVID-19 samples from the United States, Italy and Spain. Nucleic acid was either cDNA or gDNA, and it came from T cells, B-cell-depleted T cells, or PBMCs.

Authors' processing steps: Estimates of nucleated cell counts were drawn from the amplification of reference gene primers. Some clones are missing from TCRdb's copy, which holds only in-frame ones; the method was immunoSEQ multiplex PCR. The V and J calls and clone size come from that table; D and trimming were worked out from the DNA. The sample lists over 85,000 clones; around 87% were seen once. Germline loops: CDR1 SGHNT, CDR2 YYREEE (reference sequence). The CDR3 runs 14 residues. V lost 4 bases and J lost 7; bases outside the gene matches: 11. The specimen was peripheral blood. The chain uses TRBV5-4 and TRBJ2-7; TRBD2 matches at 7 bases. This sequence originates from a human donor in a cohort sampled during active COVID-19. CDR3 amino acids: CASSRPGTNDEQYF. The CDR3 nucleotides read TGTGCCAGCAGCAGGCCAGGGACTAACGATGAGCAGTACTTC.